Reported below is one T cell receptor beta chain. Patients in Seattle were enrolled during active infection, then followed longitudinally. These data originate in a study of blood T cell repertoires in COVID-19. Study overall: COVID-19 samples, acute and convalescent, were from the United States, Italy and Spain. T cells, B-cell-depleted T cells, or PBMCs supplied cDNA or gDNA.

In the authors' workflow: Nucleated cell counts were estimated from reference gene primer amplification. Data came from immunoSEQ multiplex PCR; TCRdb stores just in-frame clones and leaves some out. D and trimming come from the DNA, and the V and J calls and clone size come from that table. The sample lists 200,000 to 250,000 clones; 70% to 90% were seen once. Sequencing was carried out using peripheral blood. This clonotype originated in a woman aged 70-85 years with COVID-19, enrolled during active disease.

This chain's CDR3 is CASSIVSENYEQYF. The CDR3 DNA is TGTGCCAGTAGTATAGTCAGTGAAAACTACGAGCAGTACTTC. V and J are TRBV19 and TRBJ2-7, with D unresolved. Between the trimmed V and J ends, which lost 1 base and 3 bases, there was a span of 10 bases. The germline gives CDR1 LNHDA, CDR2 SQIVND (reference sequence). There are 14 residues in the CDR3. The full variable domain, its missing parts supplied by reference TRBV19 and TRBJ2-7, is DGGITQSPKYLFRKEGQNVTLSCEQNLNHDAMYWYRQDPGQGLRLIYYSQIVNDFQKGDIAEGYSVSREKKESFPLTVTSAQKNPTAFYLCASSIVSENYEQYFGPGTRLTVT.